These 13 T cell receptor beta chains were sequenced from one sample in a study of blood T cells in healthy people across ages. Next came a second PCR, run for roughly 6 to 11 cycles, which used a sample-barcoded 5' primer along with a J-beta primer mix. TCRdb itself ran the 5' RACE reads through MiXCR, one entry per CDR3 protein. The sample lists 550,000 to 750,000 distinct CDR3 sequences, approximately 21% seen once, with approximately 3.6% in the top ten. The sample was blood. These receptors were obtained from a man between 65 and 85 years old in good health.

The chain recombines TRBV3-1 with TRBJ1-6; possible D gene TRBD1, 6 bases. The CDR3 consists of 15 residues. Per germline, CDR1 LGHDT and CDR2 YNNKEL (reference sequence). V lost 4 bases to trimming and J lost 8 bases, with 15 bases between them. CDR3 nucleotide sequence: TGTGCCAGCAGCCTACCGGGACACGGAGATTCACCCCTCCACTTT. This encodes CASSLPGHGDSPLHF.

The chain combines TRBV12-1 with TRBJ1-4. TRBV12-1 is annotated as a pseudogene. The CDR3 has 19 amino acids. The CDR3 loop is CASNAQGGGHIQSNEKLFF. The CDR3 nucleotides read TGTGCCAGCAACGCGCAAGGAGGTGGGCACATCCAATCTAATGAAAAACTGTTTTTT.

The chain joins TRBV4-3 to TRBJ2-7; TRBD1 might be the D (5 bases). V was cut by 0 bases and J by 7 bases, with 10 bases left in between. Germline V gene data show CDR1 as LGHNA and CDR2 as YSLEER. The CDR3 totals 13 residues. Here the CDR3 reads CASSQDSGKEQYF. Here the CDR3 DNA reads TGCGCCAGCAGCCAAGACTCAGGGAAGGAGCAGTACTTC.

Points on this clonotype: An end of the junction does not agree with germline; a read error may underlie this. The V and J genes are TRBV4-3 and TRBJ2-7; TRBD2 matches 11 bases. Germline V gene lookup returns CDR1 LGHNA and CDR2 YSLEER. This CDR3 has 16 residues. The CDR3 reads CASSWGLAESSFEQYF. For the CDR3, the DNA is TGCGCCAGCAGCTGGGGACTAGCGGAAAGCTCCTTCGAGCAGTACTTC.

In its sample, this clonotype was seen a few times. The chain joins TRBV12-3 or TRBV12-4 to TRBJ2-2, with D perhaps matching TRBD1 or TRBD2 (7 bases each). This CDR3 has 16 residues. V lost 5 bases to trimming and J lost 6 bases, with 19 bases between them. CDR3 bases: TGTGCCAGCAGTCACCAGGGGGGGATATTTGCCGGGGAGCTGTTTTTT. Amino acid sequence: CASSHQGGIFAGELFF.

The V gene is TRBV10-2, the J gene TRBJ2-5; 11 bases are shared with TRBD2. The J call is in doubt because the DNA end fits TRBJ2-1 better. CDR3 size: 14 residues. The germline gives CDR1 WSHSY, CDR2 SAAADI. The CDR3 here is CASTGTSGINEQFF. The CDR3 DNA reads TGCGCCAGCACCGGGACTAGCGGAATCAATGAGCAGTTCTTC.

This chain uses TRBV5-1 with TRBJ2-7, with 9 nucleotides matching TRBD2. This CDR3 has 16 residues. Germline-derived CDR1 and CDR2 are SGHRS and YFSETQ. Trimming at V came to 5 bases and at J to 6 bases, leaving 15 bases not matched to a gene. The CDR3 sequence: CASSSRGSGSSGEQYF. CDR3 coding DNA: TGCGCCAGCAGTTCCCGGGGTAGCGGGAGTTCGGGCGAGCAGTACTTC.

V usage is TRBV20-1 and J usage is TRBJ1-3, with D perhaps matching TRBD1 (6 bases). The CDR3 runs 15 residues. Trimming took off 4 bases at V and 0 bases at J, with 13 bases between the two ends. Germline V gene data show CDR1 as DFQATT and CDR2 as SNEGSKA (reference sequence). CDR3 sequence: CSATGTPSSGNTIYF. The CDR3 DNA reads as TGCAGTGCTACCGGGACACCTTCCTCTGGAAACACCATATATTTT.

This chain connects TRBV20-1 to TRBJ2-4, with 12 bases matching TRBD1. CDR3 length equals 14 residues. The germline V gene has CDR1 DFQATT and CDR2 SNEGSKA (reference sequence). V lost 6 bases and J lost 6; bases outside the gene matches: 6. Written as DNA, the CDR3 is TGCAGTGCCTGGGACAGGGGGCAGAGAAACATTCAGTACTTC. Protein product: CSAWDRGQRNIQYF.

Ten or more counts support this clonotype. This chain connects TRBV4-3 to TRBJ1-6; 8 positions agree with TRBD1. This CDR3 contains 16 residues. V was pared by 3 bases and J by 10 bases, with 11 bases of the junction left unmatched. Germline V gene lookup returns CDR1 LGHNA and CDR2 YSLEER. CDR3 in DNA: TGCGCCAGCAGCCATGGAAGACAGGGGCTCGACTCACCCCTCCACTTT. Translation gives CASSHGRQGLDSPLHF.

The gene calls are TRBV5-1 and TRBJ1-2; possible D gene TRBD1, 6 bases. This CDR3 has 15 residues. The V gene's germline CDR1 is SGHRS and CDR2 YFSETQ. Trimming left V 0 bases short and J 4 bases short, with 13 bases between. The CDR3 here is CASSLEGQGSYGYTF. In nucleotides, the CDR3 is TGCGCCAGCAGCTTGGAAGGGCAGGGGTCCTATGGCTACACCTTC.

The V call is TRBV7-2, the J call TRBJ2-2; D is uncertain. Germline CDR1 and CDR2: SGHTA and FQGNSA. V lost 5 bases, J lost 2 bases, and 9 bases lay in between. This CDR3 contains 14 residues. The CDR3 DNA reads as TGTGCCAGCAGCCGTATACCAAACACCGGGGAGCTGTTTTTT. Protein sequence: CASSRIPNTGELFF.

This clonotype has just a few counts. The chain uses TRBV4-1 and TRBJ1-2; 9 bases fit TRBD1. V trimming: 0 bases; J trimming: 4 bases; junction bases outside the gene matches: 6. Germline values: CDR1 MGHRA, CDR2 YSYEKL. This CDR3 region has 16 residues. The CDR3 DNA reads TGCGCCAGCAGCCAAGAGGACAGGGGAACACCCTATGGCTACACCTTC. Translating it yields CASSQEDRGTPYGYTF.